The 24 T cell receptor beta chains below were found in one sample sequenced in a study of T-cell memory formation after mild COVID-19. A single record per CDR3 protein comes from TCRdb applying MiXCR to the 5' RACE reads. The sample shows more than 350,000 distinct CDR3 sequences, 16% of them seen only once. The sequencing input was PBMCs or a T cell subset sorted from them (not recorded which). The receptors derive from a young man who had mild COVID-19 (a few samples of this study predate the infection). Cell type and time point are not known.

The table lists this clonotype with a few counts. This chain links TRBV12-3 or TRBV12-4 with TRBJ1-5; the match to TRBD1 covers 7 bases. The CDR3 is 15 residues long. Trimming removed 3 bases from V and 4 bases from J; junction bases left unmatched: 6. The DNA of the CDR3 is TGTGCCAGCAGTTTGGGGGACAGCCTTAATCAGCCCCAGCATTTT. This gives the protein CASSLGDSLNQPQHF.

This clonotype was observed at least ten times. V and J are TRBV20-1 and TRBJ2-3; D not resolved. The CDR3 totals 15 residues. V lost 3 bases and J lost 2, with 15 bases in between. Germline-derived CDR1 and CDR2 are DFQATT and SNEGSKA (reference sequence). The CDR3 region is CSARSGGTYTDTQYF. As DNA, the CDR3 is TGCAGTGCTAGGTCGGGCGGTACGTACACAGATACGCAGTATTTT.

This clonotype came up a few times. V gene TRBV11-2 combines with J gene TRBJ2-5; D unresolved. The germline gives CDR1 SGHAT, CDR2 FQNNGV. This CDR3 has 15 amino acids. Trimming removed 0 bases from V and 2 bases from J, with 10 bases in between. CDR3 nucleotides: TGTGCCAGCAGCTTAGATATCGCATCACAAGAGACCCAGTACTTC. This codes for CASSLDIASQETQYF.

The gene calls are TRBV13 and TRBJ2-3, with D possibly TRBD2 on 6 matching bases. Trimming removed 5 bases at V and 2 bases at J, with 17 bases between. There are 16 residues in the CDR3. Germline CDR1 reads PRHDT; CDR2 reads FYEKMQ (reference sequence). The CDR3 nucleotides read TGTGCCAGCAGCCCCGGGCTAGCGTACTCCACAGATACGCAGTATTTT. It codes for CASSPGLAYSTDTQYF.

The J gene is TRBJ1-5, the V gene TRBV11-2; weak D call: TRBD1 (6 bases). V was clipped by 1 base and J by 4 bases, with 11 bases between them. The germline gives CDR1 SGHAT, CDR2 FQNNGV. The CDR3 runs 15 residues. The CDR3 region has the DNA TGTGCCAGCAGCTTAGGTATACAGGGAAATCAGCCCCAGCATTTT. As protein: CASSLGIQGNQPQHF.

This clonotype occurred a few times. V usage is TRBV2 and J usage is TRBJ2-7; D is ambiguous. The CDR3 has 13 residues. CDR1 is SNHLY, CDR2 FYNNEI, per germline. V dropped 6 bases and J dropped 5 bases, with 14 bases sitting between them. The DNA of the CDR3 is TGTGCCAGCAGGGATCGAGGCCGGGACGAGCAGTACTTC. Protein sequence: CASRDRGRDEQYF.

There are many counts of this clonotype. The rearrangement uses TRBV6-5 and TRBJ2-5; 11 bases align to TRBD1. Germline-derived CDR1 and CDR2 are MNHEY and SVGAGI. J lost 10 bases, V lost 2 bases, and 6 bases had no gene match. CDR3 size: 14 residues. In DNA, the CDR3 is TGTGCCAGCAGTTACCGGACAGGGGGCAAGGACCAGTACTTC. It is translated as CASSYRTGGKDQYF.

CDR3 amino acids: CAWSRVGEQYF. DNA of the CDR3: TGTGCCTGGAGCCGGGTCGGCGAGCAGTACTTC. The chain is built from TRBV30 and TRBJ2-7; no clear D. The CDR3 totals 11 residues. Trimming took off 3 bases at V and 6 bases at J, with 9 bases between the two ends. Germline CDR1 GTSNPN, CDR2 SVGIG (reference sequence).

A few counts support this clonotype. This chain connects TRBV5-1 to TRBJ2-1; TRBD2 is a possible D gene (6 bases). Germline V CDR1 and CDR2: SGHRS, YFSETQ. Between the trimmed V and J ends, which lost 4 bases and 6 bases, there was a span of 14 bases. The CDR3 runs to 14 residues. CDR3 DNA: TGCGCCAGCAGCCCCGGAGGGGCACCCAATGAGCAGTTCTTC. This translates into CASSPGGAPNEQFF.

The genes are TRBV7-9 and TRBJ2-7, with 10 bases matching TRBD2. The germline gives CDR1 SEHNR, CDR2 FQNEAQ (reference sequence). The CDR3 is 15 residues long. V lost 6 bases to trimming and J lost 3 bases; unmatched junction nucleotides: 8. For the CDR3, the DNA is TGTGCCAGCAGTGACCGGACTAGCGGTTACTACGAGCAGTACGTC. Translating it yields CASSDRTSGYYEQYV.

The chain employs TRBV7-9 and TRBJ2-5, with 9 bases lining up with TRBD1. Germline assignment: CDR1 SEHNR and CDR2 FQNEAQ (reference sequence). The CDR3 is 15 residues long. V shed 5 bases and J 4 bases; nucleotides not matched to a gene: 8. In DNA, the CDR3 is TGTGCCAGCAGCCTCCCCGGGACAGGGTTAGAGACCCAGTACTTC. It specifies CASSLPGTGLETQYF. The full variable domain, with the rest looked up from reference TRBV7-9 and TRBJ2-5, is DTGVSQNPRHKITKRGQNVTFRCDPISEHNRLYWYRQTLGQGPEFLTYFQNEAQLEKSRLLSDRFSAERPKGSFSTLEIQRTEQGDSAMYLCASSLPGTGLETQYFGPGTRLLVL.

There are a few counts of this clonotype. This chain connects TRBV4-1 to TRBJ2-3; 9 positions match TRBD1. Per germline, CDR1 MGHRA and CDR2 YSYEKL. Trimming at V came to 1 base and at J to 6 bases, leaving 8 bases not matched to a gene. The CDR3 consists of 16 residues. The CDR3 sequence: CASSQGRDRDSDTQYF. DNA for the CDR3: TGCGCCAGCAGCCAAGGCCGGGACAGGGATTCCGATACGCAGTATTTT.

The V call is TRBV14, the J call TRBJ1-4, with D possibly being TRBD1 (5 bases). Germline V CDR1 and CDR2: SGHDN, FVKESK. V lost 0 bases to trimming and J lost 4 bases, with 9 bases between them. This CDR3 has 15 amino acids. CDR3 region: CASSQDGGVNEKLFF. CDR3 nucleotides: TGTGCCAGCAGCCAAGACGGGGGGGTTAATGAAAAACTGTTTTTT. The variable domain in full, with the rest retrieved from reference TRBV14 and TRBJ1-4, is EAGVTQFPSHSVIEKGQTVTLRCDPISGHDNLYWYRRVMGKEIKFLLHFVKESKQDESGMPNNRFLAERTGGTYSTLKVQPAELEDSGVYFCASSQDGGVNEKLFFGSGTQLSVL.

The chain uses TRBV18 and TRBJ2-5, with D hard to call. The CDR3 has 13 amino acids. With 9 bases removed from V and 5 bases from J, the gap between germline ends came to 16 bases. The germline CDR1 and CDR2 sequences are KGHSH and LQKENI. The CDR3 sequence: CASLAMAGETQYF. The CDR3 nucleotides are TGTGCCAGTCTCGCGATGGCCGGGGAGACCCAGTACTTC.

This clonotype was picked up a small number of times. This chain joins TRBV6-2 or TRBV6-3 and TRBJ2-7; D is perhaps TRBD1 (5 bases). V was trimmed by 0 bases and J by 5 bases, leaving 11 bases between them. The germline V gene has CDR1 MNHEY and CDR2 SVGEGT. This CDR3 spans 14 amino acids. CDR3 protein: CASSYSGHRNEQYV. The CDR3 DNA follows: TGTGCCAGCAGTTACTCCGGCCACAGGAACGAGCAGTACGTC.

The chain uses TRBV10-3 and TRBJ1-2; D is unclear. Trimming shortened V by 4 bases and J by 8 bases, and 11 bases separated the two germline ends. Per germline, CDR1 ENHRY and CDR2 SYGVKD. CDR3 length: 12 amino acids. The CDR3 sequence is CAISGRAGGYTF. CDR3 DNA: TGTGCCATCAGTGGGAGGGCTGGCGGCTACACCTTC.

A few counts support this clonotype. The gene calls are TRBV10-3 and TRBJ2-1, with D possibly being TRBD2 (7 bases). This CDR3 is 16 amino acids long. V lost 6 bases, J lost 7 bases, and 22 bases lay in between. The germline V gene has CDR1 ENHRY and CDR2 SYGVKD. CDR3 sequence: CAIRWGPSGGSNEQFF. Written as DNA, the CDR3 is TGTGCCATCAGGTGGGGGCCTAGCGGAGGGTCGAATGAGCAGTTCTTC.

The chain carries TRBV7-2 and TRBJ2-5, with D possibly being TRBD1 (6 bases). CDR1 is SGHTA, CDR2 FQGNSA, per germline. CDR3 length: 13 amino acids. Trimming removed 5 bases from V and 5 bases from J, with 12 bases in between. CDR3 DNA: TGTGCCAGCAGCAACAGGGAAAGGGAGACCCAGTACTTC. It codes for CASSNRERETQYF.

The chain has TRBV6-6 and TRBJ1-2, with D possibly TRBD1 on 5 matching bases. The CDR3 sequence is 15 residues long. Germline V gene sequence: CDR1 MNHNY, CDR2 SVGAGI (reference sequence). V lost 6 bases and J lost 0, with 14 bases in between. CDR3 DNA sequence: TGTGCCAGCAGCCTTCGACAGCTAGCTAACTATGGCTACACCTTC. It yields the protein CASSLRQLANYGYTF.

The chain is built from TRBV6-2 or TRBV6-3 and TRBJ2-5, with D tentatively TRBD2 (6 bases). V was pared by 6 bases and J by 2 bases, with 16 bases between. The CDR3 spans 15 residues. Germline V gene lookup returns CDR1 MNHEY and CDR2 SVGEGT. For the CDR3, the DNA is TGTGCCAGCAGAAGATTCGCGGGGAATCAAGAGACCCAGTACTTC. This gives the protein CASRRFAGNQETQYF.

There are a few counts of this clonotype. The chain uses TRBV12-3 or TRBV12-4 and TRBJ2-5; TRBD2 agrees at 8 bases. Losses at the gene ends were 5 bases for V and 3 bases for J; bases not matched to a gene: 8. The CDR3 is 15 residues long. The chain's CDR3 is CASSLRRGGEETQYF. The CDR3 region has the DNA TGTGCCAGCAGTCTTCGCCGGGGGGGGGAAGAGACCCAGTACTTC.

This clonotype was observed a handful of times. This sequence joins TRBV7-2 and TRBJ2-7; TRBD1 is a possible D gene (6 bases). The CDR3 is 14 amino acids. V dropped 3 bases and J dropped 2 bases, with 11 bases sitting between them. Per the germline V gene, CDR1 is SGHTA and CDR2 is FQGNSA. This CDR3 is CASSLNAGAYEQYF. CDR3 DNA sequence: TGTGCCAGCAGCTTGAACGCAGGGGCCTACGAGCAGTACTTC.

In its sample, this clonotype was seen a few times. The rearrangement links TRBV28 to TRBJ2-5, with 8 bases identical to TRBD2. The CDR3 runs to 16 residues. V lost 5 bases, J lost 3 bases, and 11 bases stayed unmatched. Germline loops: CDR1 MDHEN, CDR2 SYDVKM. The CDR3 DNA sequence: TGTGCCAGCAGTACCAACCGGGGGGGGGCGAAAGAGACCCAGTACTTC. It encodes CASSTNRGGAKETQYF. Full variable domain (remainder filled in from reference TRBV28 and TRBJ2-5): DVKVTQSSRYLVKRTGEKVFLECVQDMDHENMFWYRQDPGLGLRLIYFSYDVKMKEKGDIPEGYSVSREKKERFSLILESASTNQTSMYLCASSTNRGGAKETQYFGPGTRLLVL.

The sample holds many counts of this clonotype. The V and J genes are TRBV30 and TRBJ2-5; TRBD1 agrees at 7 bases. Trimming removed 2 bases from V and 2 bases from J; junction bases left unmatched: 5. The CDR3 spans 14 residues. CDR1 and CDR2 from the germline V gene are GTSNPN and SVGIG (reference sequence). Here the CDR3 reads CAWSHPTGQETQYF. CDR3 DNA sequence: TGTGCCTGGAGTCACCCGACAGGGCAAGAGACCCAGTACTTC.